This T cell receptor (beta chain) was observed in a study of Ad26.COV2.S vaccination and SARS-CoV-2 variants. Study-wide results and caveats: Total responses of T cells may have been underestimated by the analyses of TCR breadth and depth. Those who received vaccine or placebo ended up with similar non-spike TCR breadth.

Sample treatment: around 19 received Ad26.COV2.S at low or high dose, single or two shots; roughly five received placebo; per-sample allocation not given. Each sample was drawn 63 days after the first injection (of vaccine or placebo). Donation was by an adult aged 18-55 years who was in Boston. As concerns this clone: As yet, its antigen is unknown.

This CDR3 has 15 residues. V was pared by 3 bases and J by 7 bases, with 13 bases between. Germline CDR1 and CDR2: MNHNS and SASEGT. Clones were read by immunoSEQ multiplex PCR, and TCRdb kept only the in-frame ones, dropping some. The repertoire has about half a million clones, 70% to 90% of them found once; the top ten carry 1.7%. The rearrangement uses TRBV6-1 and TRBJ1-6; a possible D gene is TRBD1 (5 bases). The specimen was peripheral blood, collected in a trial of Ad26.COV2.S vaccine versus placebo. The clonotype comes from a person between 18 and 65 years old who received the Ad26.COV2.S COVID-19 vaccine or a placebo. DNA for the CDR3: TGTGCCAGCAGTGACCGGTGGGGCAACAATTCACCCCTCCACTTT. Translation gives CASSDRWGNNSPLHF.